One T cell receptor (beta chain) is described in this entry. Naive CD8 cells comprised CD45RO-negative, CCR7-positively selected cells, excluding terminally differentiated effector memory CD45RA+ cells. This CDR3 is 13 amino acids long. Germline V CDR1 and CDR2: LNHDA, SQIVND (reference sequence). Trimming removed 7 bases from V and 5 bases from J, with 12 bases in between. Sorted-subset replicate PCR reactions contained roughly 210 ng DNA, corresponding to approximately 30,000 T cell genomes. Generated by immunoSEQ multiplex PCR, the TCRdb table keeps only in-frame clones and is missing some. The sample carries 2 million to 2.5 million clones, over 85% recorded once. This entry is derived from a study of shared clonotypes between healthy human individuals.

The sequence was obtained from a man in his late teens or twenties in good health. Sequencing used naive CD8+ T cells sorted from blood. The chain couples TRBV19 to TRBJ2-1; weak D call: TRBD1 (6 bases). Here the CDR3 DNA reads TGTGCCAGTACCATAAACAGGGACAATGAGCAGTTCTTC. Translation: CASTINRDNEQFF.